This is a list of T cell receptor beta chains from one sample in a study of Graves' ophthalmopathy and Graves' hyperthyroidism. TCRdb recomputed calls from the multiplex PCR reads with MiXCR, one row per CDR3 protein. The sample holds 500,000 to 700,000 distinct CDR3 sequences, 22% seen once. The sequenced material came from peripheral blood. These receptors all stem from a woman under 30 with stable Graves' hyperthyroidism. Some clones in this sample may be carry-over from other donors' samples. The CDR3 runs from the conserved cysteine through the conserved F or W. D genes are given only for firm matches.

V	D	J	CDR3
TRBV3-1	TRBD2	TRBJ2-5	CASSPRTSGKETQYF
TRBV9	TRBD1	TRBJ2-7	CASSHTGGCEYF
TRBV15	-	TRBJ1-1	CATRVLGARTEAFF
TRBV27	-	TRBJ1-1	CASSLGTGAEAFF
TRBV2	-	TRBJ1-2	CATRVWVYYGYTF
TRBV27	-	TRBJ1-2	CASSLRDGGYGYTF
TRBV5-1	-	TRBJ1-1	CASSRPWDTEAFF
TRBV7-3	TRBD1	TRBJ1-1	CASSTRDRENTEAFF
TRBV12-3/TRBV12-4	-	TRBJ2-7	CASSLAGFTYEQYF
TRBV28	-	TRBJ1-1	CASSQMRQAFF
TRBV6-1	-	TRBJ1-6	CASATYGGYSPLHF
TRBV4-3	-	TRBJ1-5	CASSQGTWDSNQPQHF
TRBV7-9	-	TRBJ2-7	CASSLETTGKEQYF
TRBV6-5	-	TRBJ2-7	CASSYSGAHSSYEQYF
TRBV12-3/TRBV12-4	-	TRBJ1-5	CASTDYKQPQHF
TRBV6-1	TRBD1	TRBJ1-1	CASRPRTGICNTEACF
TRBV7-2	-	TRBJ1-5	CASSLAQSGLHQPQHF
TRBV6-1	-	TRBJ1-1	CASRPGGSVDTEAFF
TRBV15	-	TRBJ2-5	CATSLHGQSQETQYF
TRBV28	-	TRBJ1-5	CASKGNQPQHF
TRBV19	-	TRBJ1-5	CASSIRGSGQPQHF
TRBV20-1	TRBD1	TRBJ1-2	CSASTGGIIYGYTF
TRBV6-2/TRBV6-3	-	TRBJ1-2	CASSYYQGGVGYTF
TRBV12-3/TRBV12-4	-	TRBJ2-6	CASSLRGRSGANVLTF
TRBV7-6	TRBD2	TRBJ2-5	CASSLAGAGGWTETQYF
TRBV3-1	-	TRBJ1-2	CASSQDRRTGYTF
TRBV6-5	-	TRBJ1-2	CASSYSQGFNYGYTF
TRBV28	-	TRBJ1-1	CASRPYISAGEAFF
TRBV24-1	TRBD1	TRBJ1-2	CATSESDRAYGYTF
TRBV20-1	-	TRBJ2-5	CSARVDLVETQYF
TRBV7-2	TRBD2	TRBJ2-7	CASSLARLAGMYEQYF
TRBV6-1	-	TRBJ1-1	CASSAQYSGGAEAFF
TRBV6-1	-	TRBJ2-3	CASSELAVPDTQYF
TRBV30	TRBD1	TRBJ1-2	CAWTVTGGYTF
TRBV28	-	TRBJ1-1	CASSSLDSEDTEAFF
TRBV5-1	-	TRBJ2-3	CASSLGGVDTQYF
TRBV27	-	TRBJ1-2	CASSLTAYHGYTF
TRBV6-5	-	TRBJ1-1	CASSLSGTRLMNTDAFF
TRBV6-1	-	TRBJ2-7	CASTLYGNEQYF
TRBV7-9	-	TRBJ1-1	CASSLGTGLAEAFF
TRBV12-3/TRBV12-4	-	TRBJ1-2	CASSLGRYNYGYTF
TRBV3-1	-	TRBJ2-7	CASSQGGVYEQYF
TRBV12-3/TRBV12-4	-	TRBJ2-3	CASSFADTQYF
TRBV6-2/TRBV6-3	TRBD1	TRBJ1-2	CANSLDRSYTF
TRBV19	-	TRBJ2-2	CASSIGGNTGELFF
TRBV7-9	-	TRBJ2-2	CASTENTGELIF
TRBV29-1	-	TRBJ2-5	CSVDRDKTQYF
TRBV4-1	TRBD1	TRBJ2-7	CASSQDGTGTYEQYF
TRBV30	-	TRBJ2-7	CAWSPGLGIRQEQYF
TRBV28	-	TRBJ2-5	CASSAHVTKETQYF
TRBV12-3/TRBV12-4	-	TRBJ1-5	CASSTRQEPNQPQHF
TRBV6-1	-	TRBJ1-2	CASSERAYGYTF